A single sample is the source of the 8 T cell receptor beta chains below, sequenced in a study of blood T cell repertoires in COVID-19. Assay: immunoSEQ multiplex PCR; the TCRdb copy retains only in-frame clones and omits some. The sample shows about 400,000 clones, less than 90% of them seen only once. Sequenced input: PBMCs or T cells enriched from blood (not recorded which). The receptors derive from a woman under 40 who had recovered from COVID-19.

This clone was detected once. V and J are TRBV9 and TRBJ2-1; 11 nucleotides agree with TRBD2. CDR1 and CDR2 from the germline V gene are SGDLS and YYNGEE. This CDR3 spans 15 amino acids. The V gene end was trimmed by 4 bases and the J gene end by 5 bases; junction bases not matched to a gene: 5. The chain's CDR3 is CASSYGTSGHNEQFF. The DNA of the CDR3 is TGTGCCAGCAGCTACGGGACTAGCGGTCACAATGAGCAGTTCTTC.

This chain joins TRBV27 and TRBJ2-7; 8 bases are shared with TRBD1. The CDR3 loop spans 15 amino acids. In germline, CDR1 is MNHEY, CDR2 SMNVEV (reference sequence). The V gene end was trimmed by 5 bases and the J gene end by 3 bases; junction bases not matched to a gene: 9. This CDR3 reads CASSLAGQGRYEQYF. The CDR3 region has the DNA TGTGCCAGCAGTCTCGCAGGACAGGGCCGCTACGAGCAGTACTTC.

V and J are TRBV28 and TRBJ1-2; maybe TRBD1 (5 bases). Trimming cost V 4 bases and J 1 base, with 10 bases left between them. The germline V gene encodes CDR1 MDHEN and CDR2 SYDVKM. CDR3 length: 14 residues. The CDR3 DNA is TGTGCCAGCAGTTCTTCAGGGAATAACTATGGCTACACCTTC. Protein: CASSSSGNNYGYTF.

The V call is TRBV27, the J call TRBJ1-6; the match to TRBD1 covers 7 bases. The J segment lost 1 base and the V segment lost 6 bases, leaving 12 bases of the junction unmatched. The CDR3 loop spans 18 amino acids. The germline V gene encodes CDR1 MNHEY and CDR2 SMNVEV (reference sequence). The CDR3 here is CASSRGTDFRSYNSPLHF. CDR3 in DNA: TGTGCCAGCAGCCGGGGGACAGATTTCCGATCCTATAATTCACCCCTCCACTTT.

This clone was seen more than once but under ten times. The V call is TRBV6-1, the J call TRBJ1-2; D ambiguous. V was trimmed by 3 bases and J by 4 bases, leaving 15 bases between them. This CDR3 is built from 15 residues. The germline gives CDR1 MNHNS, CDR2 SASEGT. CDR3 in amino acids: CASSERAGESYGYTF. DNA for the CDR3: TGTGCCAGCAGTGAGAGGGCGGGAGAGAGCTATGGCTACACCTTC.

This clone occurred a few times. The V and J genes are TRBV24-1 and TRBJ1-2; D is unclear. Per germline, CDR1 KGHDR and CDR2 SFDVKD. The CDR3 spans 11 residues. The V gene lost 7 bases and the J gene lost 2 bases, with 4 bases spanning the gap. CDR3 loop: CATRGNYGYTF. CDR3 nucleotide sequence: TGTGCCACCAGGGGCAACTATGGCTACACCTTC.

The V and J genes are TRBV21-1 and TRBJ1-6. TRBV21-1 is a pseudogene locus. The CDR3 totals 14 residues. This chain's CDR3 is CASSIEVSRSPLHF. The CDR3 DNA is TGTGCCAGCAGCATCGAGGTTTCGCGATCACCCCTCCACTTT.

The V and J genes are TRBV12-3 or TRBV12-4 and TRBJ1-5; D ambiguous. Trimming took off 5 bases at V and 4 bases at J, with 6 bases between the two ends. The CDR3 has 12 residues. CDR3 nucleotide sequence: TGTGCCAGCAGTGAACTTAATCAGCCCCAGCATTTT. Protein product: CASSELNQPQHF.